These 12 T cell receptor beta chains came from one sample sequenced in a study of blood T cell repertoires in COVID-19. TCRdb's copy holds only in-frame clones and misses some; the assay was immunoSEQ multiplex PCR. The table includes roughly 30,000 clones, about 92% detected once. Sequencing was carried out using peripheral blood. These receptors came from a woman between 70 and 85 years old with COVID-19, enrolled during active disease.

This clone was recorded once. The chain uses TRBV6-5 and TRBJ1-1; 7 bases are a match to TRBD1. The V gene end was trimmed by 5 bases and the J gene end by 4 bases; junction bases not matched to a gene: 7. CDR3 length: 14 residues. CDR1 and CDR2 (germline): MNHEY, SVGAGI. CDR3 amino acids: CASSIRPGGTEAFF. In DNA, the CDR3 is TGTGCCAGCAGTATTAGGCCAGGGGGCACTGAAGCTTTCTTT.

This clone was seen a single time. The gene calls are TRBV2 and TRBJ1-1, with 7 bases fitting TRBD1. Germline lookup yields CDR1 SNHLY and CDR2 FYNNEI. J lost 0 bases, V lost 6 bases, and 4 bases had no gene match. There are 14 residues in the CDR3. The CDR3 nucleotides read TGTGCCAGCAGGCCGACAGGGTTGAACACTGAAGCTTTCTTT. This encodes CASRPTGLNTEAFF. Full variable domain (outside the CDR3, taken from reference TRBV2 and TRBJ1-1): EPEVTQTPSHQVTQMGQEVILRCVPISNHLYFYWYRQILGQKVEFLVSFYNNEISEKSEIFDDQFSVERPDGSNFTLKIRSTKLEDSAMYFCASRPTGLNTEAFFGQGTRLTVV.

The chain couples TRBV6-5 to TRBJ2-7; 8 bases are a match to TRBD1. V was clipped by 6 bases and J by 2 bases; unmatched bases: 9. Germline CDR1 MNHEY, CDR2 SVGAGI. The CDR3 has 15 amino acids. The CDR3 nucleotides read TGTGCCAGCAGCGCTACAGGGGGAGCCCCCTACGAGCAGTACTTC. This encodes CASSATGGAPYEQYF.

V is TRBV28 and J is TRBJ2-3; D uncertain. V was pared by 5 bases and J by 1 base, with 19 bases between. CDR3 length: 17 amino acids. Germline assignment: CDR1 MDHEN and CDR2 SYDVKM. In nucleotides, the CDR3 is TGTGCCAGCAGTCCGACTCGACGGCTCCTAGGCACAGATACGCAGTATTTT. It is translated as CASSPTRRLLGTDTQYF.

This clone was seen a single time. V is TRBV29-1 and J is TRBJ1-2; no clear D gene. The germline CDR1 and CDR2 sequences are SQVTM and ANQGSEA. Trimming stripped 3 bases from V and 0 bases from J, with 23 bases between. This CDR3 region has 18 residues. The DNA of the CDR3 is TGCAGCGTTGATACCCCCCTTGGCAACTATCCACCTAACTATGGCTACACCTTC. The encoded protein is CSVDTPLGNYPPNYGYTF.

This clone was detected once. CDR3 coding DNA: TGTGCCAGCAGTTCGTACGGGTCCGAGCAGTACTTC. Residues: CASSSYGSEQYF. The chain has TRBV2 and TRBJ2-7; D unclear. The V end lost 5 bases, the J end lost 6 bases, and 11 bases lay between the germline ends. CDR3 size: 12 residues. Germline lookup yields CDR1 SNHLY and CDR2 FYNNEI.

The rearrangement joins TRBV9 to TRBJ1-1; perhaps TRBD1 as D (6 bases). The CDR3 covers 16 residues. Per the germline V gene, CDR1 is SGDLS and CDR2 is YYNGEE. Trimming removed 0 bases at V and 10 bases at J, with 22 bases between. The CDR3 is CASSVDLDSRTAPAFF. CDR3 DNA sequence: TGTGCCAGCAGCGTAGACCTAGACTCTAGGACAGCTCCAGCTTTCTTT.

This clone has a handful of counts. The chain recombines TRBV19 with TRBJ1-1; D perhaps matches TRBD1 (5 bases). Germline-derived CDR1 and CDR2 are LNHDA and SQIVND (reference sequence). The CDR3 loop spans 13 amino acids. Trimming shortened V by 3 bases and J by 1 base, and 6 bases separated the two germline ends. The CDR3 is CASSIGQNTEAFF. For the CDR3, the DNA is TGTGCCAGTAGTATCGGACAGAACACTGAAGCTTTCTTT.

Only one count was recorded for this clone. The rearrangement uses TRBV24-1 and TRBJ2-2; possibly TRBD1 for D (6 bases). Trimming stripped 3 bases from V and 3 bases from J, with 13 bases between. The CDR3 has 16 residues. Germline CDR1 KGHDR, CDR2 SFDVKD. In DNA form, the CDR3 reads TGTGCCACCAGTGATCCACGGACAGACCACACCGGGGAGCTGTTTTTT. Translated: CATSDPRTDHTGELFF.

V usage is TRBV11-2 and J usage is TRBJ2-1; a possible D gene is TRBD2 (6 bases). There are 17 residues in the CDR3. Trimming removed 0 bases at V and 1 base at J, with 13 bases between. Germline V gene data show CDR1 as SGHAT and CDR2 as FQNNGV. CDR3 region: CASSLDRLGGSYNEQFF. The CDR3 coding sequence is TGTGCCAGCAGCTTAGATAGGCTTGGGGGGTCCTACAATGAGCAGTTCTTC.

The rearrangement uses TRBV6-6 and TRBJ2-7, with D maybe TRBD1 (6 bases). CDR1 is MNHNY and CDR2 is SVGAGI in the germline V gene (reference sequence). V was cut by 2 bases and J by 4 bases, with 15 bases left in between. The CDR3 is made up of 15 amino acids. DNA for the CDR3: TGTGCCAGCAGTTACCTTAAAGGGGGTTCTTACGAGCAGTACTTC. Its protein product is CASSYLKGGSYEQYF.

To note about this clone: Other DNA sequences of this sample code for an identical CDR3. The chain uses TRBV7-2 and TRBJ2-2; 8 bases are a match to TRBD1. This CDR3 has 16 amino acids. The V segment lost 2 bases and the J segment 5 bases; nucleotides outside the gene matches: 7. Germline lookup yields CDR1 SGHTA and CDR2 FQGNSA. The CDR3 sequence: CASSLFGQGNTGELFF. The CDR3 nucleotides are TGTGCCAGCAGCTTATTTGGACAGGGCAATACCGGGGAGCTGTTTTTT.